The 4 T cell receptor beta chains listed next were all sequenced from one sample in a study of beta chain features in type 1 diabetes. As every portion of the isolated RNA was reverse transcribed, the sequencing read expressed TCRB transcripts. Generated by immunoSEQ multiplex PCR, the TCRdb table keeps only in-frame clones and is missing some. The sample holds approximately 44,000 clones, around 70% seen once. Points from the study as a whole: Within each of all four CD4+ subsets, Type 1 diabetes patients had TCRB CDR3s that were moderately but significantly shorter.

Antigen specificity for these receptors is unknown. Sample: Tregs from blood. The receptors stem from a young woman with type 1 diabetes.

The chain joins TRBV9 to TRBJ2-7; D might be TRBD2 (5 bases). Germline assignment: CDR1 SGDLS and CDR2 YYNGEE. The CDR3 has 15 amino acids. The V gene lost 0 bases and the J gene lost 4 bases, with 14 bases spanning the gap. The CDR3 DNA reads TGTGCCAGCAGCGTAGGGGTAGGAGCGGATTACGAGCAGTACTTC. Amino acid sequence: CASSVGVGADYEQYF. Filled out from reference TRBV9 and TRBJ2-7, the complete variable domain reads DSGVTQTPKHLITATGQRVTLRCSPRSGDLSVYWYQQSLDQGLQFLIQYYNGEERAKGNILERFSAQQFPDLHSELNLSSLELGDSALYFCASSVGVGADYEQYFGPGTRLTVT.

This clone is a singleton in its sample. CDR3 region: CASSPGRETDTQYF. CDR3 bases: TGTGCCAGCAGCCCCGGCAGGGAAACAGATACGCAGTATTTT. The chain joins TRBV7-2 to TRBJ2-3; D is perhaps TRBD1 (5 bases). The CDR3 length is 14 residues. The V gene lost 5 bases and the J gene lost 3 bases, with 12 bases spanning the gap. From germline, CDR1 is SGHTA and CDR2 FQGNSA.

The rearrangement joins TRBV6-5 to TRBJ1-1; TRBD1 agrees at 8 bases. The germline CDR1 and CDR2 sequences are MNHEY and SVGAGI. The CDR3 consists of 14 residues. V shed 6 bases, J shed 5 bases, and the junction held 8 bases outside the gene matches. This chain's CDR3 is CASSPRTGRTEAFF. The CDR3 coding sequence is TGTGCCAGCAGCCCTAGGACAGGGCGTACTGAAGCTTTCTTT.

This clone has just a few counts. This rearrangement joins TRBV29-1 to TRBJ2-2; D gene ambiguous. Germline-derived CDR1 and CDR2 are SQVTM and ANQGSEA. This CDR3 is 14 amino acids long. V was cut by 2 bases and J by 1 base, with 8 bases left in between. This CDR3 is CSVEKQLNTGELFF. CDR3 coding DNA: TGCAGCGTTGAAAAACAGCTGAACACCGGGGAGCTGTTTTTT.